Included here is one T cell receptor beta chain sequence, with context. Its antigen is unidentified. Trimming took 3 bases from V and 2 from J, leaving 20 bases between them. Per the germline V gene, CDR1 is DFQATT and CDR2 is SNEGSKA (reference sequence). CDR3 size: 17 residues. The sample comes from a study of T cell repertoires in aging, cancer and after chemotherapy. Study-wide context: Paired samples before and after chemotherapy came from chronic lymphocytic leukemia patients on fludarabine- or bendamustine-based regimens. Roughly 10 million TCR reads made up the full dataset.

Multiplex touch-down PCR with TRB-A/B primers amplified rearranged V-D-J TRB sequences. TCRdb reprocessed the multiplex PCR reads via MiXCR and lists one record per CDR3 protein. This sample carries around 1,900 distinct CDR3 sequences, about 28% of them seen once, and the ten largest clones take about 66%. Amplification of TCR beta used genomic DNA extracted from peripheral blood. Findings of the study overall: Untreated cancer patients had significantly lower blood TCR diversity than age-matched healthy donors.

This receptor was taken from a human donor with a blood cancer. The donor label of this sample is uncertain. Material: blood. The rearrangement joins TRBV20-1 to TRBJ2-1; the D is unclear. The CDR3 reads CSASNLYPPQAYNEQFF. The CDR3 coding sequence is TGCAGTGCTAGCAATCTATACCCCCCCCAAGCCTACAATGAGCAGTTCTTC.